This TCR beta chain is drawn from a study of blood T cells in healthy people across ages. Whole-study context: Per two T cells, about one barcoded beta molecule was captured through template switching.

This clonotype was seen more than once but under ten times. Its antigen remains unknown. The authors ran a second PCR of roughly 6 to 12 cycles using a sample-barcoded 5' primer and a J-beta primer mix. Each CDR3 protein gets one entry after TCRdb re-called the 5' RACE reads with MiXCR. The table includes hundreds of thousands of distinct CDR3 sequences, 29% detected once. Isolation of PBMCs gave at least 6 million cells per sample. Regarding the study as a whole: The lack of PBMC sorting stopped any conclusive naive versus antigen-experienced comparison. It was the long-lived donors that had more naive CD4+ cells and higher diversity than aged donors.

Germline CDR1 is MGHRA and CDR2 is YSYEKL. Trimming left V 0 bases short and J 5 bases short, with 13 bases between. CDR3 length: 15 residues. This chain joins TRBV4-1 and TRBJ2-5; a weak D match, TRBD1 (6 bases). The receptor was derived from a woman over 75 in good health. Sequenced: blood. CDR3 residues: CASSQDPRGRETQYF. CDR3 sequence (DNA): TGCGCCAGCAGCCAAGATCCCAGGGGCCGGGAGACCCAGTACTTC.